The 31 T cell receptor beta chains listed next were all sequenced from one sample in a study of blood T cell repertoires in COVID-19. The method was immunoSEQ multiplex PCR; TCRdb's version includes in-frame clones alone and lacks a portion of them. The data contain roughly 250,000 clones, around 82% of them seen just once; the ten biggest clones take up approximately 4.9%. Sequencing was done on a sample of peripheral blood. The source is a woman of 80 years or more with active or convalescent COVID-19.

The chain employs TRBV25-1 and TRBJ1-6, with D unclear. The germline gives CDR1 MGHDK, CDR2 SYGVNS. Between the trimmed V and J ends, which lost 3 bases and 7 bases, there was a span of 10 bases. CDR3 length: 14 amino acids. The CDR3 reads CASSDVNRNSPLHF. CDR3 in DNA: TGTGCCAGCAGTGACGTAAACAGAAATTCACCCCTCCACTTT.

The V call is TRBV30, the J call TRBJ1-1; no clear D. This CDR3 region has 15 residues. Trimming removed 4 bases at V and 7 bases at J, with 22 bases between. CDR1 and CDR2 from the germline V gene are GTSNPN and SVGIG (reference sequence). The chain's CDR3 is CAWTDPTGFGFEAFF. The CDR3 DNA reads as TGTGCCTGGACCGACCCCACGGGGTTCGGTTTTGAAGCTTTCTTT.

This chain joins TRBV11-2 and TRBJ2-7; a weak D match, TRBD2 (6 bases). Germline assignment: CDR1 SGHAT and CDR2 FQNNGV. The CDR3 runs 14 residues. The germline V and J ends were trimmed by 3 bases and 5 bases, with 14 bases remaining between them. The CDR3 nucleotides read TGTGCCAGCAGCTTGTTCACAGCGGGCGACGAGCAGTACTTC. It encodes CASSLFTAGDEQYF.

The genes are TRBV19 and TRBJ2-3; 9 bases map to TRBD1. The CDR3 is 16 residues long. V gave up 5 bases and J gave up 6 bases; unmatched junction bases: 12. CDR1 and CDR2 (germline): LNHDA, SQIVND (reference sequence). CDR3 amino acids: CASSLGLTGGMDTQYF. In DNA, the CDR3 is TGTGCCAGTAGTCTGGGCTTGACAGGGGGTATGGATACGCAGTATTTT.

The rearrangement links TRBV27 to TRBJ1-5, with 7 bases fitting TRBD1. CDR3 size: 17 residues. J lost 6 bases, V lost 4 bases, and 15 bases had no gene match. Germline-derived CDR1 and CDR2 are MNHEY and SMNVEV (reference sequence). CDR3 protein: CASSSEVGTAVGQPQHF. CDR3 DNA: TGTGCCAGCAGTTCTGAGGTCGGGACAGCCGTGGGTCAGCCCCAGCATTTT.

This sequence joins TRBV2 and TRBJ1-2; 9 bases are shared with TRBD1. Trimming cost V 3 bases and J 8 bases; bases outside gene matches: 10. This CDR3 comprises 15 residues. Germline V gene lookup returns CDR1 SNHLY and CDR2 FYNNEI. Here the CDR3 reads CASSDGPRTGVGYTF. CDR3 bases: TGTGCCAGCAGTGATGGGCCTCGGACAGGGGTGGGCTACACCTTC.

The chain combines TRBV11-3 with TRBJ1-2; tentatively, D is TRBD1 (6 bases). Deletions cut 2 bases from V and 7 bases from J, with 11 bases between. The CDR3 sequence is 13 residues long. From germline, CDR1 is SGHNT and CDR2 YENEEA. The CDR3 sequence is CASSLNRESGYTF. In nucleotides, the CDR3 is TGTGCCAGCAGCTTAAACAGGGAATCTGGCTACACCTTC.

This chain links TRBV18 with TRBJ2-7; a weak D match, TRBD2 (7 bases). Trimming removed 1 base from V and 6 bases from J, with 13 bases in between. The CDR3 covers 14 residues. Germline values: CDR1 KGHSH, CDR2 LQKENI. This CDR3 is CASSPQGGLAEQYF. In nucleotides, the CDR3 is TGTGCCAGCTCACCACAGGGGGGGTTGGCCGAGCAGTACTTC.

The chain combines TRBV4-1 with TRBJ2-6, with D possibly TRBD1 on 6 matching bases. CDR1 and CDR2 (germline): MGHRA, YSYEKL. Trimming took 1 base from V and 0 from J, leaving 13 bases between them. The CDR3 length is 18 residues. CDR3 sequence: CASSQGAGASSGANVLTF. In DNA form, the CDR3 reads TGCGCCAGCAGCCAAGGGGCAGGGGCCAGCTCTGGGGCCAACGTCCTGACTTTC.

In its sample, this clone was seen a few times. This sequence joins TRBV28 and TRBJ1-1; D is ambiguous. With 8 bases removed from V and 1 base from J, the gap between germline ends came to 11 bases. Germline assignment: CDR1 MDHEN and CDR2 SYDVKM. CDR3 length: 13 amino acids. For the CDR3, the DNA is TGTGCCAGCGTCCCATCCCCGAACACTGAAGCTTTCTTT. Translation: CASVPSPNTEAFF. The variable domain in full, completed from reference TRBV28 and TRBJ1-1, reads DVKVTQSSRYLVKRTGEKVFLECVQDMDHENMFWYRQDPGLGLRLIYFSYDVKMKEKGDIPEGYSVSREKKERFSLILESASTNQTSMYLCASVPSPNTEAFFGQGTRLTVV.

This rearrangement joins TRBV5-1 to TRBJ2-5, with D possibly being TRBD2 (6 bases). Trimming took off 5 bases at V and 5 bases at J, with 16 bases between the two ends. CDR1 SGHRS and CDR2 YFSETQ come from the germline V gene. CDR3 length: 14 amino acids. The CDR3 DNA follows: TGCGCCAGCAGGGTGGCGGGGCCGGGGGAGACCCAGTACTTC. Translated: CASRVAGPGETQYF. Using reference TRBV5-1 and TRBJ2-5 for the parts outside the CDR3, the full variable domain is KAGVTQTPRYLIKTRGQQVTLSCSPISGHRSVSWYQQTPGQGLQFLFEYFSETQRNKGNFPGRFSGRQFSNSRSEMNVSTLELGDSALYLCASRVAGPGETQYFGPGTRLLVL.

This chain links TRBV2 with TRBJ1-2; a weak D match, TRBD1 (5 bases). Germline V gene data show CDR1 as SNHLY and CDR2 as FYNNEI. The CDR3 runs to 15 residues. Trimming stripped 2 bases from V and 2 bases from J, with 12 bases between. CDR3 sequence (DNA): TGTGCCAGCAGTGAATGGGGCACCGAGAACTATGGCTACACCTTC. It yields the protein CASSEWGTENYGYTF.

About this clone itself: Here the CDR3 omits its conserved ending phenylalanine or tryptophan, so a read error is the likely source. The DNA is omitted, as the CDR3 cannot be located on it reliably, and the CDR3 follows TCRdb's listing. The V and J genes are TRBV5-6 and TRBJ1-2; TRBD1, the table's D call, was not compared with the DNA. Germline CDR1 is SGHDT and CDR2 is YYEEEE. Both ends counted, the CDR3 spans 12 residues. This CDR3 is CASSLAPGERDL.

This chain's CDR3 is CASSLDGSGLIGYTF. The DNA for the CDR3 is TGCGCCAGCAGCTTGGACGGGTCGGGATTGATTGGCTACACCTTC. The V and J genes are TRBV5-1 and TRBJ1-2; no clear D gene. The V and J ends lost 0 bases and 7 bases respectively, with 16 bases between them. Germline V gene sequence: CDR1 SGHRS, CDR2 YFSETQ. CDR3 length: 15 amino acids.

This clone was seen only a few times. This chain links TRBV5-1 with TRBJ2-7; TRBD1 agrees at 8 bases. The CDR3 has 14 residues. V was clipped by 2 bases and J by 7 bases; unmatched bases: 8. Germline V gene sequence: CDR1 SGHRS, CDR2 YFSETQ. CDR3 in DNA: TGCGCCAGCAGCTTTGACAGGGGTTTTGGGGAGCAGTACTTC. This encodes CASSFDRGFGEQYF.

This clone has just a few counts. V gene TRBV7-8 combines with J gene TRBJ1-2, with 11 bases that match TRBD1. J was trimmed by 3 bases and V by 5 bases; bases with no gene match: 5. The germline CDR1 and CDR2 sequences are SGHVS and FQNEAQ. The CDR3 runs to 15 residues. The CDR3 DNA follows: TGTGCCAGCAGCCCAAGGACAGGGGGCGACTATGGCTACACCTTC. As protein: CASSPRTGGDYGYTF.

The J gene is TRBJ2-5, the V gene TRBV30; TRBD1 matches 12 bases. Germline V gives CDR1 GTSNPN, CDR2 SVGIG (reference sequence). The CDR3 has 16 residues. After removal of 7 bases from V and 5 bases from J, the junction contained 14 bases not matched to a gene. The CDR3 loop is CASTGTGGRFGETQYF. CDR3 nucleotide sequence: TGTGCCTCAACCGGGACAGGGGGCCGGTTTGGGGAGACCCAGTACTTC. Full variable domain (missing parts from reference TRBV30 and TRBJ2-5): SQTIHQWPATLVQPVGSPLSLECTVEGTSNPNLYWYRQAAGRGLQLLFYSVGIGQISSEVPQNLSASRPQDRQFILSSKKLLLSDSGFYLCASTGTGGRFGETQYFGPGTRLLVL.

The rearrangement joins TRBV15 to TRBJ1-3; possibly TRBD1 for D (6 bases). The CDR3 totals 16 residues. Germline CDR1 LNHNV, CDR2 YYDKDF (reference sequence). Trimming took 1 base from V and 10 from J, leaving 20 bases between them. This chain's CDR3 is CATSRGGAGQRGTIYF. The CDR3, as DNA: TGTGCCACCAGCAGAGGGGGTGCCGGGCAGAGGGGGACCATATATTTT.

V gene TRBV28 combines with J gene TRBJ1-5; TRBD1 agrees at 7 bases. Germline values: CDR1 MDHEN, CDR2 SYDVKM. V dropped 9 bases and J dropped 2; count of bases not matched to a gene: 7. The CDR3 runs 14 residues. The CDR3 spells CASQNRGGNQPQHF. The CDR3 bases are TGTGCCAGTCAGAACAGGGGTGGCAATCAGCCCCAGCATTTT.

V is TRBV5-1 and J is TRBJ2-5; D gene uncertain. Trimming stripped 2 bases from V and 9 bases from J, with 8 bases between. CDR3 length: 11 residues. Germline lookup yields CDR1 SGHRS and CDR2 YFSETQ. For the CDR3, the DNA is TGCGCCAGCAGCTTCGATTCGGCCCAGTACTTC. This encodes CASSFDSAQYF.

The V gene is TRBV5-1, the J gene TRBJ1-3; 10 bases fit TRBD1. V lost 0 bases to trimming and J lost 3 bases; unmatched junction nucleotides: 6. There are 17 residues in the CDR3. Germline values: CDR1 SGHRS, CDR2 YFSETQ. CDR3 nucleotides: TGCGCCAGCAGCTTGGAGGGACAGGGGACGTTTGGAAACACCATATATTTT. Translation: CASSLEGQGTFGNTIYF.

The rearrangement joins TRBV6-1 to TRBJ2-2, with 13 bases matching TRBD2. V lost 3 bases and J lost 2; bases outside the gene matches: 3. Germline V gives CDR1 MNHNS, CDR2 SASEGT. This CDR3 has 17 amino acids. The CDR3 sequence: CASSEGLAGTNTGELFF. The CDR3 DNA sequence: TGTGCCAGCAGTGAGGGACTAGCGGGGACCAACACCGGGGAGCTGTTTTTT.

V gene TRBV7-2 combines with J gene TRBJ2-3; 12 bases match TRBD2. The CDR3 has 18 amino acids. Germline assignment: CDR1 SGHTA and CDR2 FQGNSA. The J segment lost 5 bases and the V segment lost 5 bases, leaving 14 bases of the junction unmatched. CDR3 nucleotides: TGTGCCAGCAGCACCTCCCCCCTAGCGGGAGGGCAGGGAGATACGCAGTATTTT. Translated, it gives CASSTSPLAGGQGDTQYF. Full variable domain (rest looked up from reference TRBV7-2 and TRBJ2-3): GAGVSQSPSNKVTEKGKDVELRCDPISGHTALYWYRQSLGQGLEFLIYFQGNSAPDKSGLPSDRFSAERTGGSVSTLTIQRTQQEDSAVYLCASSTSPLAGGQGDTQYFGPGTRLTVL.

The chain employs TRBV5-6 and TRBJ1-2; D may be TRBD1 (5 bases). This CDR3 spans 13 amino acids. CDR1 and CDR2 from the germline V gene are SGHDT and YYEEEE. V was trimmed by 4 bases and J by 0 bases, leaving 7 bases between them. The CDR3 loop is CASSPRANYGYTF. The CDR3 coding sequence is TGTGCCAGCAGCCCCAGGGCTAACTATGGCTACACCTTC.

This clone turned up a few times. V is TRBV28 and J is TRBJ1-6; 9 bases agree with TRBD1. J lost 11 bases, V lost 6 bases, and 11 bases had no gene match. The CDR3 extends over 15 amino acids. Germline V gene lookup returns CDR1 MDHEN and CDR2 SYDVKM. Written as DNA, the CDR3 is TGTGCCAGCAGCCCGAAGGACAGGGGCAGTACACCCCTCCACTTT. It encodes CASSPKDRGSTPLHF.

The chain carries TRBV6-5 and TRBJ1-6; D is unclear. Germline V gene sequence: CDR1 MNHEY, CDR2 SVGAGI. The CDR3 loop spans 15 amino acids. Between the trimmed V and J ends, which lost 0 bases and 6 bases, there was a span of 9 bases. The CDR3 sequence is CASSYSGGFNSPLHF. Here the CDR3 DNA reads TGTGCCAGCAGTTACTCTGGAGGGTTTAATTCACCCCTCCACTTT.

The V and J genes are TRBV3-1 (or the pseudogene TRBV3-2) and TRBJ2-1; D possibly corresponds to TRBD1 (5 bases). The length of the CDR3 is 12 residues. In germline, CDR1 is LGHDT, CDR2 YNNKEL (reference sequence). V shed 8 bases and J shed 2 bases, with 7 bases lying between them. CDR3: CASLGPYNEQFF. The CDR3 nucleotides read TGTGCCAGCCTGGGGCCCTACAATGAGCAGTTCTTC.

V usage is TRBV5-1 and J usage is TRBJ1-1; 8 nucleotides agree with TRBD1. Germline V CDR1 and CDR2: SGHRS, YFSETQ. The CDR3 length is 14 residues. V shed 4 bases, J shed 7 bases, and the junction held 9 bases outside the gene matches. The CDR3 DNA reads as TGCGCCAGCAGCCCCCCCAGGACAGGGTTTGAAGCTTTCTTT. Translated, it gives CASSPPRTGFEAFF.

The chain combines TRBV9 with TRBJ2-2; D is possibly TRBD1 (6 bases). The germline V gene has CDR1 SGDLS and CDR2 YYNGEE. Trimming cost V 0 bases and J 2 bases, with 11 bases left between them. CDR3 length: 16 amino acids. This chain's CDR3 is CASSVGQGLNTGELFF. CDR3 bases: TGTGCCAGCAGCGTAGGTCAGGGGCTAAACACCGGGGAGCTGTTTTTT.

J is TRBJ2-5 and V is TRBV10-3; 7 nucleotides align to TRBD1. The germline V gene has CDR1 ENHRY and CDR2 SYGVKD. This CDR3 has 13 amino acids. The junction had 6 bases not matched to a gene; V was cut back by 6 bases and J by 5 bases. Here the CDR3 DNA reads TGTGCCATCAGGGCAACAGGGGTCGAGACCCAGTACTTC. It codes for CAIRATGVETQYF.

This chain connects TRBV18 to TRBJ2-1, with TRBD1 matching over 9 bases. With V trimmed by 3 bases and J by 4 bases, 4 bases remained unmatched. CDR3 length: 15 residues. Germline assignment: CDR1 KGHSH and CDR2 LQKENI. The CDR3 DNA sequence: TGTGCCAGCTCACCTCGGACAGGGGAATACAATGAGCAGTTCTTC. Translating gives CASSPRTGEYNEQFF. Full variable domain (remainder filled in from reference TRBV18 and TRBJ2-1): NAGVMQNPRHLVRRRGQEARLRCSPMKGHSHVYWYRQLPEEGLKFMVYLQKENIIDESGMPKERFSAEFPKEGPSILRIQQVVRGDSAAYFCASSPRTGEYNEQFFGPGTRLTVL.